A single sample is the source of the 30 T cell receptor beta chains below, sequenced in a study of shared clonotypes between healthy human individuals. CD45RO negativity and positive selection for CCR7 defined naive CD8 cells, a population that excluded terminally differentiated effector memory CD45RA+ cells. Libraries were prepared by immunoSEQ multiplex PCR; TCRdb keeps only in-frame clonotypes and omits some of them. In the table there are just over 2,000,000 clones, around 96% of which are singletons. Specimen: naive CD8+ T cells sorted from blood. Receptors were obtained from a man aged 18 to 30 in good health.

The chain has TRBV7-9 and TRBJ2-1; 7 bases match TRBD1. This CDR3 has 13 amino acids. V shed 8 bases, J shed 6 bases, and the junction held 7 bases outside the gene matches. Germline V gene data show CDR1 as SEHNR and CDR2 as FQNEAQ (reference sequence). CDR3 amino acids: CASLRQGPNEQFF. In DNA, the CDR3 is TGTGCCAGCTTGAGACAGGGCCCCAATGAGCAGTTCTTC.

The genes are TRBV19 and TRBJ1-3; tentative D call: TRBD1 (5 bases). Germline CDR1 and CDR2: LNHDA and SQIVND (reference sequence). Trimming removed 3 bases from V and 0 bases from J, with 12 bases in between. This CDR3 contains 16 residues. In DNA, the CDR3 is TGTGCCAGTAGTATGAAGACAGTAAACTCTGGAAACACCATATATTTT. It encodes CASSMKTVNSGNTIYF.

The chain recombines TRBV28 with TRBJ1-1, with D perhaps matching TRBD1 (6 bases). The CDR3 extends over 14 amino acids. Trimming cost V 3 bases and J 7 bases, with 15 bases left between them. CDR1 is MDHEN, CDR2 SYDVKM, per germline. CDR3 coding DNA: TGTGCCAGCAGTTTTCAAACAGGGCTAGGTGAAGCTTTCTTT. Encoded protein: CASSFQTGLGEAFF.

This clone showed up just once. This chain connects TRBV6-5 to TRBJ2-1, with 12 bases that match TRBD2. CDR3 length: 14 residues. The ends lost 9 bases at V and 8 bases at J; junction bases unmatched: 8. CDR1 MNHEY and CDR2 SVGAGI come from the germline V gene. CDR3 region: CARQQLAGGYEQFF. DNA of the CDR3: TGTGCCAGACAGCAACTAGCGGGGGGCTATGAGCAGTTCTTC.

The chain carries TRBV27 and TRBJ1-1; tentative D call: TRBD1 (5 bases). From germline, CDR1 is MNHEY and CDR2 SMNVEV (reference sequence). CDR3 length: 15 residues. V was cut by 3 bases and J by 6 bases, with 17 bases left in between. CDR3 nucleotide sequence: TGTGCCAGCAGTTTTGGGGCAGGGTATGGGGCTGAAGCTTTCTTT. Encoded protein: CASSFGAGYGAEAFF.

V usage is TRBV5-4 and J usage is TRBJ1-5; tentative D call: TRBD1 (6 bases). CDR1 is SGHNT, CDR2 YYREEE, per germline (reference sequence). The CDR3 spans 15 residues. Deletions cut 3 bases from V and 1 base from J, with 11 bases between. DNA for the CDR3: TGTGCCAGCAGCTCCTACAGGGAAAGCAATCAGCCCCAGCATTTT. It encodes CASSSYRESNQPQHF.

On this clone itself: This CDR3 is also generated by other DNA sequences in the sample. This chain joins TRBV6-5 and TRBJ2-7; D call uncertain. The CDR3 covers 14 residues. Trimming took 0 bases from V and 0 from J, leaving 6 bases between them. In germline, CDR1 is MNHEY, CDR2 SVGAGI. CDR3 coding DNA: TGTGCCAGCAGTTACTCTGCACCCTCCTACGAGCAGTACTTC. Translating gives CASSYSAPSYEQYF.

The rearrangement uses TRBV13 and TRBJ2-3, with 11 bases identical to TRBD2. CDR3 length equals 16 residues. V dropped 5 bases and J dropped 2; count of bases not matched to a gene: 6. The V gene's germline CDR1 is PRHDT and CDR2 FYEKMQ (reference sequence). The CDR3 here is CASSPETSGDTDTQYF. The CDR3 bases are TGTGCCAGCAGCCCCGAGACTAGCGGGGACACAGATACGCAGTATTTT.

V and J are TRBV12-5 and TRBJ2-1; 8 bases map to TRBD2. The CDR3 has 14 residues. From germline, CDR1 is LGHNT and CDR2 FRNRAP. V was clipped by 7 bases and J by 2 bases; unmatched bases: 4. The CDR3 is CASEDSGAYNEQFF. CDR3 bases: TGTGCTAGTGAGGATAGCGGGGCCTACAATGAGCAGTTCTTC.

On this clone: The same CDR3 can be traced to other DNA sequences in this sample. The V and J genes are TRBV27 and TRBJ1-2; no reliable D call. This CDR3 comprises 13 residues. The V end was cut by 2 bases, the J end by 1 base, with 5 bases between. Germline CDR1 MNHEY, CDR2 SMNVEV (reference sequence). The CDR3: CASSLGGNYGYTF. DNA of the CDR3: TGTGCCAGCAGTTTAGGCGGTAACTATGGCTACACCTTC.

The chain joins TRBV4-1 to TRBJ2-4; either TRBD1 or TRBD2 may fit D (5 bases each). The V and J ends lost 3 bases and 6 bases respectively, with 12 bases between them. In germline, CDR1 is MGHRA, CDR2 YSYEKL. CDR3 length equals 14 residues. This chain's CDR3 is CASSHLGGPNIQYF. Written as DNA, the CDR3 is TGCGCCAGCAGCCACCTTGGGGGTCCAAACATTCAGTACTTC.

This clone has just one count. DNA of the CDR3: TGTGCCAGCAGTTACTCGACCGGGACTAGCATCTACGAGCAGTACTTC. Translated, it gives CASSYSTGTSIYEQYF. The J gene is TRBJ2-7, the V gene TRBV6-5; 9 nucleotides align to TRBD2. Germline V gene data show CDR1 as MNHEY and CDR2 as SVGAGI. This CDR3 region has 16 residues. Trimming took 0 bases from V and 3 from J; bases not matched to a gene: 6.

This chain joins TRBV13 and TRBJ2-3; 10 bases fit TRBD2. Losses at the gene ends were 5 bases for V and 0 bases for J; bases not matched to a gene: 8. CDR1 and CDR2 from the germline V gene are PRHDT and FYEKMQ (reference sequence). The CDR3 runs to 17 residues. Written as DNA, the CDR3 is TGTGCCAGCAGCCCCTCAAGGACTAGCGGCAGCACAGATACGCAGTATTTT. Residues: CASSPSRTSGSTDTQYF. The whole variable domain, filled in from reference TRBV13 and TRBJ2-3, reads AAGVIQSPRHLIKEKRETATLKCYPIPRHDTVYWYQQGPGQDPQFLISFYEKMQSDKGSIPDRFSAQQFSDYHSELNMSSLELGDSALYFCASSPSRTSGSTDTQYFGPGTRLTVL.

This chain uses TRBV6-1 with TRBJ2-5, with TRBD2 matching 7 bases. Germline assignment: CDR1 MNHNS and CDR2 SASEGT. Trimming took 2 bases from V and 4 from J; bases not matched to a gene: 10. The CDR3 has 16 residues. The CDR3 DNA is TGTGCCAGCAGTGAACTGTCGGGAGGACTAAGAGAGACCCAGTACTTC. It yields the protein CASSELSGGLRETQYF.

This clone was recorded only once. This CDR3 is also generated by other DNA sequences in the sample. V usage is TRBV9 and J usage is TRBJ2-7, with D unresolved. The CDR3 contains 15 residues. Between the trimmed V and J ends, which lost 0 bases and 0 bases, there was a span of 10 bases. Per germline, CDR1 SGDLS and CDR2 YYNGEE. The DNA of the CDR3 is TGTGCCAGCAGCGTAGGCGCGGATTACTCCTACGAGCAGTACTTC. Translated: CASSVGADYSYEQYF.

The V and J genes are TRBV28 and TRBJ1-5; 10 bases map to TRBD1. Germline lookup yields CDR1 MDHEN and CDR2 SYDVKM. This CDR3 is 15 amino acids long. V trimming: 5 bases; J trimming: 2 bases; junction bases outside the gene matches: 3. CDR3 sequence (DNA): TGTGCCAGCAGTCCGGACAGGGGGGGCAATCAGCCCCAGCATTTT. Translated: CASSPDRGGNQPQHF.

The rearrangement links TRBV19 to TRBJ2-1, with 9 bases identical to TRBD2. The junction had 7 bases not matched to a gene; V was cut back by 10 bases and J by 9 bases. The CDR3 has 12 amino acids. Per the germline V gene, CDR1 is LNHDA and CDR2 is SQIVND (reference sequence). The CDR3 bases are TGTGCCACGCGGGAGGGCCACGGTGAGCAGTTCTTC. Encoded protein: CATREGHGEQFF.

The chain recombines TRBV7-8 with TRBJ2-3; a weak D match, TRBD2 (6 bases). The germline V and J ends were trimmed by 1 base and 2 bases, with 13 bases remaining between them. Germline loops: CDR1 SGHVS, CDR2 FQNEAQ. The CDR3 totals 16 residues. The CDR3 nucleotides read TGTGCCAGCAGCTTAGGAATTAGCGGCTACACAGATACGCAGTATTTT. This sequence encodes CASSLGISGYTDTQYF.

The CDR3 loop is CASSFNLLGTGSQETQYF. The CDR3 nucleotides are TGTGCCAGCAGTTTTAATCTGTTGGGGACAGGGAGTCAGGAGACCCAGTACTTC. The chain joins TRBV28 to TRBJ2-5, with 9 bases that match TRBD1. CDR1 MDHEN and CDR2 SYDVKM come from the germline V gene. The CDR3 has 18 residues. V gave up 3 bases and J gave up 5 bases; unmatched junction bases: 16.

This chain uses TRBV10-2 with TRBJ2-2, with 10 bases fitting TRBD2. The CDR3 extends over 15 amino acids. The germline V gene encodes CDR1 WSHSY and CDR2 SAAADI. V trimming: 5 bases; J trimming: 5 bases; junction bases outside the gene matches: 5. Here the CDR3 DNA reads TGCGCCAGCAGTCCCCTAGCGGGAGAGACCGGGGAGCTGTTTTTT. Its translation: CASSPLAGETGELFF.

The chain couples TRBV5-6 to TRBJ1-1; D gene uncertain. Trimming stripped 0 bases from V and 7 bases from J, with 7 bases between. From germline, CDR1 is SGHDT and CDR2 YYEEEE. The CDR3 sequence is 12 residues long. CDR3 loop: CASSLVGYEAFF. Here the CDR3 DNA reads TGTGCCAGCAGCTTGGTGGGATATGAAGCTTTCTTT.

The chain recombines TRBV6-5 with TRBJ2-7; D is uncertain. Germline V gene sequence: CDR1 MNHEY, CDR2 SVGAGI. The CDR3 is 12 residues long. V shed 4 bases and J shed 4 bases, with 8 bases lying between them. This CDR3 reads CASSFVLYEQYF. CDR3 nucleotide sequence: TGTGCCAGCAGTTTCGTCCTTTACGAGCAGTACTTC.

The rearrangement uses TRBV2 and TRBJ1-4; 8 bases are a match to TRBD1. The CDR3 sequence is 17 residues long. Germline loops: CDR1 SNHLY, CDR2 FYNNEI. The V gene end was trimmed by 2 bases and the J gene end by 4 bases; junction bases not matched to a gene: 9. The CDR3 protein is CASSERAGGQVNEKLFF. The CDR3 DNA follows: TGTGCCAGCAGTGAAAGAGCCGGGGGACAGGTTAATGAAAAACTGTTTTTT.

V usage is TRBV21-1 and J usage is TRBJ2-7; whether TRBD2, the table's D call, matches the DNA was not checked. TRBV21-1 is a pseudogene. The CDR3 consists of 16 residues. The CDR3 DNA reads TGTGCCAGCAGCAGAGTCATGGACTGGAGCTCCTACGAGCAGTACTTC. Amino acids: CASSRVMDWSSYEQYF.

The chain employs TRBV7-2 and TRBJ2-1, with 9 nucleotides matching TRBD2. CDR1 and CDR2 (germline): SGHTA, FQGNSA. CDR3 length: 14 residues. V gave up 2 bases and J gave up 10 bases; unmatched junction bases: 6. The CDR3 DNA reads TGTGCCAGCAGCTTATACCTAGCGGGGAGCGAGCAGTTCTTC. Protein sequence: CASSLYLAGSEQFF.

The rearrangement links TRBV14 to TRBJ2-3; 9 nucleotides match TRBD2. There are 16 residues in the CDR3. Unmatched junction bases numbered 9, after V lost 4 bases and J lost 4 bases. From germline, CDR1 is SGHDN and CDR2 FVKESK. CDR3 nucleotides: TGTGCCAGCAGCCGGTTAGCGGGGGCCCTCTCAGATACGCAGTATTTT. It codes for CASSRLAGALSDTQYF.

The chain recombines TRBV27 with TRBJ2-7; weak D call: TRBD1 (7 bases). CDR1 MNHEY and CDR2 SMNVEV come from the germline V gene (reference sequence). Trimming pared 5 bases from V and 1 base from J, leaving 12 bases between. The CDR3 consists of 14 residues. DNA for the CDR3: TGTGCCAGCAGTGGAGGGGACAGTTCCTACGAGCAGTACTTC. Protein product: CASSGGDSSYEQYF.

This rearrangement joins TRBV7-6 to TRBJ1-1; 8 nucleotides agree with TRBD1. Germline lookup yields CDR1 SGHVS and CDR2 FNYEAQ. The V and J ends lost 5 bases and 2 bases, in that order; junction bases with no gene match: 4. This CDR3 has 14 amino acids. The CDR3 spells CASSPPGGNTEAFF. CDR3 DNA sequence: TGTGCCAGCAGCCCCCCAGGGGGCAACACTGAAGCTTTCTTT.

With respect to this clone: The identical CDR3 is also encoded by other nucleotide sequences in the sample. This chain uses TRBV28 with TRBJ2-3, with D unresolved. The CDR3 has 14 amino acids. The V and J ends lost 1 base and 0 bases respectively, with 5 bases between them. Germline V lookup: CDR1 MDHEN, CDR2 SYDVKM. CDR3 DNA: TGTGCCAGCAGTTTATTGGCTAGCACAGATACGCAGTATTTT. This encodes CASSLLASTDTQYF.

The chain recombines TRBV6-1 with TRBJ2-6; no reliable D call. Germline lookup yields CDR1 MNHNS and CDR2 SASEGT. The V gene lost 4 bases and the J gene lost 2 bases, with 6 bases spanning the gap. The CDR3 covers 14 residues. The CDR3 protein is CASSVLTGANVLTF. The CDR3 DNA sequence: TGTGCCAGCAGTGTATTGACTGGGGCCAACGTCCTGACTTTC.